This TCR beta chain comes out of a study of cytomegalovirus exposure and HLA in healthy donors. Concerning this clone: Its antigen is unidentified.

V trimming: 5 bases; J trimming: 5 bases; junction bases outside the gene matches: 20. The CDR3 runs to 20 residues. Germline V lookup: CDR1 MNHEY, CDR2 SMNVEV (reference sequence). Study results and caveats: Listed as cytomegalovirus-associated were around 160 TCR beta chains. Later analysis suggested links between common viral pathogens and several top significant clusters.

Researchers ran the PCR with 60 Vbeta and 13 Jbeta primers. Method: immunoSEQ multiplex PCR; TCRdb's copy keeps in-frame clones and lacks some. The sample holds under 200,000 clones, 70% to 80% seen once. V usage is TRBV27 and J usage is TRBJ2-1; 11 bases map to TRBD2. The sequenced sample consisted of PBMCs. The clonotype originates from a woman between 45 and 65 years old in good health and CMV-seronegative. CDR3 sequence reads: CASSIRIGLAGGGVNNEQFF. The CDR3 DNA sequence: TGTGCCAGCAGTATCCGAATTGGCCTAGCGGGAGGCGGGGTAAACAATGAGCAGTTCTTC.